The 13 T cell receptor beta chains below all came from one sample that was sequenced in a study of PD-1 blockade in classical Hodgkin lymphoma. Time point specified: cycle 4 day 1 (C4D1), after about 6 weeks of nivolumab. Exposure to brentuximab vedotin varied, and each patient had relapsed following autologous stem cell transplantation. Repertoires were generated with immunoSEQ multiplex PCR, while TCRdb's copy carries only in-frame clones and drops some. This table holds tens of thousands of clones, about nine tenths found once. The sequenced sample was peripheral blood mononuclear cells (PBMCs), obtained before the fourth cycle of nivolumab. These receptors were taken from a human donor with classical Hodgkin lymphoma.

The V and J genes are TRBV27 and TRBJ1-3; D possibly corresponds to TRBD1 (6 bases). CDR3 size: 15 residues. Germline CDR1 and CDR2: MNHEY and SMNVEV (reference sequence). Trimming removed 6 bases at V and 0 bases at J, with 12 bases between. CDR3 protein: CASSSRGISGNTIYF. The CDR3 DNA follows: TGTGCCAGCAGCTCAAGGGGGATCTCTGGAAACACCATATATTTT.

This rearrangement joins TRBV7-9 to TRBJ1-4; 7 bases match TRBD1. Germline CDR1 and CDR2: SEHNR and FQNEAQ (reference sequence). J gave up 7 bases and V 3 bases, and 8 bases lay outside the gene matches. CDR3 size: 15 residues. The CDR3 sequence is CASSLPQGPPEKLFF. The CDR3 DNA sequence: TGTGCCAGCAGCTTGCCACAGGGGCCCCCTGAAAAACTGTTTTTT.

The genes are TRBV29-1 and TRBJ2-1, with 11 positions matching TRBD1. Germline values: CDR1 SQVTM, CDR2 ANQGSEA. The ends lost 2 bases at V and 7 bases at J; junction bases unmatched: 4. The CDR3 covers 14 residues. The CDR3 bases are TGCAGCGTTGAACCGGGACAGGGGGTGAATGAGCAGTTCTTC. This translates into CSVEPGQGVNEQFF.

The chain links TRBV15 to TRBJ1-1; D unresolved. The germline CDR1 and CDR2 sequences are LNHNV and YYDKDF (reference sequence). The CDR3 loop spans 14 amino acids. Trimming took 3 bases from V and 0 from J, leaving 8 bases between them. The CDR3 DNA sequence: TGTGCCACCAGCAGGGTATACATGAACACTGAAGCTTTCTTT. As protein: CATSRVYMNTEAFF.

The chain is built from TRBV11-2 and TRBJ2-1; perhaps TRBD2 as D (5 bases). The germline gives CDR1 SGHAT, CDR2 FQNNGV. The CDR3 is 13 amino acids. With 5 bases removed from V and 5 bases from J, the gap between germline ends came to 10 bases. CDR3 in amino acids: CASSPGGDNEQFF. The CDR3 bases are TGTGCCAGCAGCCCAGGAGGTGACAATGAGCAGTTCTTC.

The rearrangement joins TRBV30 to TRBJ2-1; 8 bases align to TRBD1. V trimming: 5 bases; J trimming: 3 bases; junction bases outside the gene matches: 9. This CDR3 region has 15 residues. Germline assignment: CDR1 GTSNPN and CDR2 SVGIG (reference sequence). CDR3 region: CAWDQGQGVYNEQFF. The CDR3, as DNA: TGTGCCTGGGACCAAGGACAGGGTGTCTACAATGAGCAGTTCTTC.

This chain joins TRBV4-3 and TRBJ2-7; a possible D gene is TRBD1 (6 bases). V gave up 1 base and J gave up 3 bases, with 13 bases separating them. Germline V gives CDR1 LGHNA, CDR2 YSLEER. The CDR3 sequence is 15 residues long. The DNA for the CDR3 is TGCGCCAGCAGCCAAGGGGGCCAGGGGCTCTACGAGCAGTACTTC. Translating gives CASSQGGQGLYEQYF.

The chain joins TRBV7-8 to TRBJ1-4; TRBD1 matches at 11 bases. J lost 3 bases, V lost 2 bases, and 11 bases had no gene match. Germline V gene sequence: CDR1 SGHVS, CDR2 FQNEAQ. The CDR3 totals 19 residues. CDR3 loop: CASSLYGQGAVVANEKLFF. CDR3 nucleotide sequence: TGTGCCAGCAGCTTATACGGACAGGGGGCTGTTGTCGCTAATGAAAAACTGTTTTTT. Full variable domain (outside the CDR3, taken from reference TRBV7-8 and TRBJ1-4): GAGVSQSPRYKVAKRGQDVALRCDPISGHVSLFWYQQALGQGPEFLTYFQNEAQLDKSGLPSDRFFAERPEGSVSTLKIQRTQQEDSAVYLCASSLYGQGAVVANEKLFFGSGTQLSVL.

The CDR3 nucleotides are TGTGCCAGCAGCCCGGGGGTTTACAATGAGCAGTTCTTC. Translated, it gives CASSPGVYNEQFF. The gene calls are TRBV14 and TRBJ2-1; weak D call: TRBD2 (6 bases). CDR3 length equals 13 residues. Per germline, CDR1 SGHDN and CDR2 FVKESK. V was pared by 4 bases and J by 4 bases, with 8 bases between.

The genes are TRBV10-3 and TRBJ1-5, with no clear D. V shed 3 bases and J shed 0 bases, with 6 bases lying between them. This CDR3 is built from 14 residues. The germline CDR1 and CDR2 sequences are ENHRY and SYGVKD. The CDR3 DNA follows: TGTGCCATCAGTGAATCCTTTAGCAATCAGCCCCAGCATTTT. Amino acids: CAISESFSNQPQHF.

This clone appeared a single time. The chain has TRBV9 and TRBJ2-5; a weak D match, TRBD1 (6 bases). The V gene's germline CDR1 is SGDLS and CDR2 YYNGEE. Trimming shortened V by 1 base and J by 1 base, and 8 bases separated the two germline ends. The CDR3 loop spans 14 amino acids. The CDR3 region has the DNA TGTGCCAGCAGCGTACAGGGGTCCCAAGAGACCCAGTACTTC. Translated, it gives CASSVQGSQETQYF.

The genes are TRBV5-1 and TRBJ2-5; 13 bases map to TRBD2. Unmatched junction bases numbered 4, after V lost 1 base and J lost 1 base. Germline CDR1 and CDR2: SGHRS and YFSETQ. The CDR3 contains 17 residues. For the CDR3, the DNA is TGCGCCAGCAGCTTGACTAGCGGGGGGGCGCCCCAAGAGACCCAGTACTTC. Translating gives CASSLTSGGAPQETQYF.

The chain uses TRBV5-1 and TRBJ2-7, with D unclear. Germline V gene sequence: CDR1 SGHRS, CDR2 YFSETQ. This CDR3 spans 15 amino acids. V was trimmed by 5 bases and J by 2 bases, leaving 17 bases between them. The CDR3 bases are TGCGCCAGCAGTCCCCTCGCCTCCAGTACCTACGAGCAGTACTTC. This codes for CASSPLASSTYEQYF.